This T cell receptor beta chain was recorded in a study of OX40 agonist ivuxolimab in advanced cancers. At the level of the study: Dose-escalation patients suffered from hepatocellular carcinoma, melanoma, renal cell or head and neck cancer.

The CDR3 runs to 15 residues. J was trimmed by 3 bases and V by 4 bases; bases with no gene match: 9. Per germline, CDR1 SQVTM and CDR2 ANQGSEA. Worth noting for this clone: As yet, its antigen is unknown.

Findings of the study overall: Antigen specificity of clonally expanded peripheral T cells was not established.

Assay: immunoSEQ multiplex PCR; the TCRdb copy retains only in-frame clones and omits some. The sample shows some 13,000 clones, about 93% of them seen only once. The sequence derives from an adult with an advanced solid tumor such as melanoma, head and neck, liver or kidney cancer. Sequencing was performed on CD4+ or CD8+ T cells sorted from blood, taken in a trial of the OX40 agonist ivuxolimab. The genes are TRBV29-1 and TRBJ2-7; 10 bases agree with TRBD1. The CDR3 region is CSVAEGGQGFYEQYF. CDR3 bases: TGCAGCGTTGCCGAGGGGGGACAGGGGTTCTACGAGCAGTACTTC.